The sequence of this T cell receptor beta chain was determined in a study of T cells expressing NK-cell markers. The CDR3 covers 12 residues. Germline lookup yields CDR1 MNHNY and CDR2 SVGAGI (reference sequence). TCRdb re-called the 5' RACE reads and shows each CDR3 protein once, DNA omitted. The specimen's table records roughly 380,000 distinct CDR3 sequences. The sample comprised blood T cells: a sorted CD56 or NKG2C T cell subset, CD4+ or CD8+ T cells, or bulk PBMC T cells (not recorded which). The chain is built from TRBV6-6 and TRBJ2-2. The receptor comes from a man aged 18-69 years in good health. The CDR3 region is CASTASAGELFF.